This section outlines one T cell receptor (beta chain) sequence together with its context. The antigen is not known. The germline gives CDR1 LGHDT, CDR2 YNNKEL (reference sequence). Trimming took 4 bases from V and 2 from J, leaving 14 bases between them. The CDR3 is 15 amino acids. This specimen belongs to a study of blood T cells in healthy people across ages. The study's findings and limits: Roughly linearly, TCR beta diversity per million T cells fell as age increased. There was no known CMV status for donors, so expanded clonotype changes were possibly confounded.

It was with a sample-barcoded 5' primer and a J-beta primer mix that a second PCR of roughly 6 to 12 cycles was run. TCRdb itself ran the 5' RACE reads through MiXCR, one entry per CDR3 protein. The sample holds about 1.5 million distinct CDR3 sequences, 35% to 45% seen once. The sequence was collected from a woman younger than 35 in good health. Sequencing input: blood. This chain links TRBV3-1 with TRBJ1-2; possibly TRBD1 for D (5 bases). The CDR3 is CASSPMGQANYGYTF. DNA for the CDR3: TGTGCCAGCAGCCCTATGGGGCAGGCGAACTATGGCTACACCTTC.